The rows below give T cell receptor beta chains drawn from one sample of a study of CD8 T cells in Susac syndrome. TCRdb fed the immunoSEQ multiplex PCR reads into MiXCR, producing one record per CDR3 protein. Here the sample spans approximately 120,000 distinct CDR3 sequences, around 94% being singletons. The sequenced sample was CD4+ T cells from PBMCs. These receptors were taken from a human donor in good health. Each CDR3 is given with its conserved first and last residue. D genes are given only for firm matches. A clone size is listed for some rows: how often the clone was seen (once, few, many), or a class if it is expanded.

d_gene: -; j_gene: TRBJ1-1; abundance: -; v_gene: TRBV6-5; CDR3nt: TGTGCCAGCAGTTACTCGGGGCTTTTCAGGGGTAACACTGAAGCTTTCTTT; CDR3aa: CASSYSGLFRGNTEAFF
d_gene: -; j_gene: TRBJ1-2; abundance: -; v_gene: TRBV11-2; CDR3nt: TGTGCCAGCAGCTTAATCCCCTGGACCAGTGGTGGCTACACCTTC; CDR3aa: CASSLIPWTSGGYTF
d_gene: TRBD1; j_gene: TRBJ2-6; abundance: -; v_gene: TRBV5-4; CDR3nt: TGTGCCAGCAGCTTCGGAAACAGGGGGACCGGGGCCAACGTCCTGACTTTC; CDR3aa: CASSFGNRGTGANVLTF
d_gene: TRBD2; j_gene: TRBJ2-3; abundance: -; v_gene: TRBV4-2; CDR3nt: TGTGCCAGCAGCCAACCGGGGACTAGCGGGAGTGGGGGCACAGATACGCAGTATTTT; CDR3aa: CASSQPGTSGSGGTDTQYF
d_gene: -; j_gene: TRBJ1-1; abundance: -; v_gene: TRBV7-9; CDR3nt: TGTGCCAGCAGCTTTCGAGACAGCACTGAAGCTTTCTTT; CDR3aa: CASSFRDSTEAFF
d_gene: TRBD2; j_gene: TRBJ2-2; abundance: -; v_gene: TRBV3-1; CDR3nt: TGTGCCAGCAGAATAAAAGGACTAGCGAACACCGGGGAGCTGTTTTTT; CDR3aa: CASRIKGLANTGELFF
d_gene: -; j_gene: TRBJ2-2; abundance: -; v_gene: TRBV3-1; CDR3nt: TGTGCCAGCAGCCAAAGGATCGCAACCGGGGAGCTGTTTTTT; CDR3aa: CASSQRIATGELFF
d_gene: TRBD1; j_gene: TRBJ1-5; abundance: -; v_gene: TRBV6-2/TRBV6-3; CDR3nt: TGTGCCGCCTGGACAGGGGGCCAGCCCCAGCATTTT; CDR3aa: CAAWTGGQPQHF
d_gene: TRBD1; j_gene: TRBJ2-3; abundance: -; v_gene: TRBV10-3; CDR3nt: TGTGCCGCCGCCGGGACAGGGGTCAGCACAGATACGCAGTATTTT; CDR3aa: CAAAGTGVSTDTQYF
d_gene: -; j_gene: TRBJ2-7; abundance: few; v_gene: TRBV20-1; CDR3nt: TGCAGTGCCGCGGCGGGATCCTCTTCCTACGAGCAGTACTTC; CDR3aa: CSAAAGSSSYEQYF
d_gene: -; j_gene: TRBJ2-3; abundance: -; v_gene: TRBV2; CDR3nt: TGTGCCAGCAGTACCGACACAGATACGCAGTATTTT; CDR3aa: CASSTDTDTQYF
d_gene: -; j_gene: TRBJ1-2; abundance: -; v_gene: TRBV5-1; CDR3nt: TGCGCCAGCAGCATAGCCGAGCAGGAAGGCTACACCTTC; CDR3aa: CASSIAEQEGYTF
d_gene: TRBD2; j_gene: TRBJ2-7; abundance: -; v_gene: TRBV7-9; CDR3nt: TGTGCCAGCAGCTTAGCCTCGGGAGGACTAGCGGGCGAGCAGTACTTC; CDR3aa: CASSLASGGLAGEQYF
d_gene: -; j_gene: TRBJ2-1; abundance: -; v_gene: TRBV12-3/TRBV12-4; CDR3nt: TGTGCCAGCAGTTTAGGGGAGACCAATGAGCAGTTCTTC; CDR3aa: CASSLGETNEQFF
d_gene: -; j_gene: TRBJ1-1; abundance: -; v_gene: TRBV5-8; CDR3nt: TGTGCCAGCAGCTTGGTTCAGGCATCTGAAGCTTTCTTT; CDR3aa: CASSLVQASEAFF
d_gene: -; j_gene: TRBJ1-1; abundance: -; v_gene: TRBV30; CDR3nt: TGTGCCTGGAATAAATTCGCTGAAGCTTTCTTT; CDR3aa: CAWNKFAEAFF
d_gene: -; j_gene: TRBJ2-2; abundance: -; v_gene: TRBV7-2; CDR3nt: TGTGCCAGCAGCTTGAGGGCCGGGGAGCTGTTTTTT; CDR3aa: CASSLRAGELFF
d_gene: -; j_gene: TRBJ1-5; abundance: -; v_gene: TRBV23-1; CDR3nt: TGCTTCAGGCGGCCCCAGCATTTT; CDR3aa: CFRRPQHF
d_gene: -; j_gene: TRBJ2-1; abundance: -; v_gene: TRBV7-9; CDR3nt: TGTGCCAGCAGCGGGGGGACCAGTGGGAATGAGCAGTTCTTC; CDR3aa: CASSGGTSGNEQFF
d_gene: TRBD2; j_gene: TRBJ2-1; abundance: -; v_gene: TRBV20-1; CDR3nt: TGCAGTGCCAGAGCGGGAATGAATGAGCAGTTCTTC; CDR3aa: CSARAGMNEQFF
d_gene: TRBD2; j_gene: TRBJ2-1; abundance: -; v_gene: TRBV5-1; CDR3nt: TGCGCCAGCAGCTTGGCTGCGGGAGCCTACAATGAGCAGTTCTTC; CDR3aa: CASSLAAGAYNEQFF
d_gene: -; j_gene: TRBJ2-7; abundance: -; v_gene: TRBV6-5; CDR3nt: TGTGCCAGCAGTCTCGACACGTATTCCTACGAGCAGTACTTC; CDR3aa: CASSLDTYSYEQYF
d_gene: TRBD1; j_gene: TRBJ1-1; abundance: -; v_gene: TRBV7-9; CDR3nt: TGTGCCAGCAGCTTACAGGGGGTAAGGAACACTGAAGCTTTCTTT; CDR3aa: CASSLQGVRNTEAFF
d_gene: TRBD1; j_gene: TRBJ2-7; abundance: -; v_gene: TRBV12-3/TRBV12-4; CDR3nt: TGTGCCAGCAGTTTAGCCAGGGGGCTGGGGGAGCAGTACTTC; CDR3aa: CASSLARGLGEQYF